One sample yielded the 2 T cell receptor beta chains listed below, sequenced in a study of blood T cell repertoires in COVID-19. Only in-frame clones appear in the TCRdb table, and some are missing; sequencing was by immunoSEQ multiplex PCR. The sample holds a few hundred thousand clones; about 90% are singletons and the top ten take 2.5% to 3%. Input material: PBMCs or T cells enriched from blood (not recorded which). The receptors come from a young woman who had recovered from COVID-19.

The CDR3: CASSPDRGFHQPQHF. The CDR3 DNA follows: TGTGCCAGCAGCCCGGACAGGGGGTTTCATCAGCCCCAGCATTTT. The V gene is TRBV5-5, the J gene TRBJ1-5, with 10 nucleotides matching TRBD1. Germline V gene lookup returns CDR1 SGHKS and CDR2 YYEKEE (reference sequence). CDR3 size: 15 residues. The junction had 6 bases not matched to a gene; V was cut back by 4 bases and J by 5 bases.

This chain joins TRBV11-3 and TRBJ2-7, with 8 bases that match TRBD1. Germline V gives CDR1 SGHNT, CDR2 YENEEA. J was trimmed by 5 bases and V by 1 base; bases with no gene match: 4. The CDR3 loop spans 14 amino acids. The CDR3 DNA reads TGTGCCAGCAGCTTAGGACCGGACAGGGACGAGCAGTACTTC. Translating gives CASSLGPDRDEQYF.